This T cell receptor (beta chain) was identified during a study of blood T cell repertoires in COVID-19 (dated by TCRdb to 2020 to 2021). Broadly, across the study: Collaborator samples came from the United States, Italy and Spain and covered acute and convalescent phases of COVID-19. The prospective study material was composed of cDNA or gDNA derived from T cells, B-cell-depleted T cells, or PBMCs. The dataset comprised deeply sampled blood TCRbeta repertoires from subjects exposed to, actively infected with, or recovered from COVID-19. The repertoires were made available in a free public database intended to serve as a resource for research on the immune response to SARS-CoV-2. Samples came from the ongoing ImmuneRACE study (first 160 participants) plus 1,254 subjects from 6 global collaborators. Sample metadata almost always included a de-identified subject ID, COVID-19 status, age in years and sex. Where available, HLA class I and class II types were taken from metadata supplied by the sample provider and were not determined by assay-based typing.

As concerns this clone: There is no known antigen for this receptor. No much larger clonotype is one base removed from it; base qualities were not supplied.

The immunoSEQ Assay, a bias-controlled multiplex PCR, was used to amplify TCRbeta CDR3 regions from genomic DNA. The authors' pipeline ran thus. The number of nucleated cells in each sample was estimated by amplification of reference gene primers within the assay. To quantify the absolute abundance of each unique TCRbeta CDR3 rearrangement, sequence reads were collapsed and filtered. For each sample, productive Simpson clonality was calculated as the square root of Simpson's diversity index across productive rearrangements. TCRdb mirrors the immuneACCESS table, restricted to in-frame sequences. Some clones are absent from its copies; in checked studies, under half trace to an unresolved V gene, and the reason for the others is unknown. V and J calls and clone size are given by that table; D and trimming were obtained from the DNA. The sample data list more than 130,000 clones, and about 80% of these were observed just once. Of the sample, roughly 9% falls within the top ten clones.

Whole blood was collected in K2EDTA tubes by collaborating institutions according to the institutions' own protocols. For TCRbeta analysis, collaborator samples were shipped as frozen whole blood, as isolated PBMCs, or as DNA extracted from either sample type. Broader findings and caveats from the paper: Clinical and demographic metadata were provided uncurated, with the amount varying by source and participant.

From the cysteine up to the phenylalanine, the CDR3 has a length of 13 residues. The retained sequence is limited to the CDR3, 39 bases, with the frame set at the first base. Relative to germline, V is missing 5 bases and J is missing 2 bases, with 2 bases of the junction outside any gene match. According to the germline V gene (reference sequence), CDR1 reads MNHNY and CDR2 reads SVGAGI. What was sequenced was peripheral blood. The rearrangement combines TRBV6-6 with TRBJ1-2, with 7 junctional bases fitting TRBD1. This sequence was found in an elderly woman in a cohort sampled during active or convalescent COVID-19. The CDR3 region has the sequence CASSRTGNYGYTF. The nucleotides are TGTGCCAGCAGTCGGACAGGCAACTATGGCTACACCTTC.